This T cell receptor beta chain was recovered during a study of breast tumors, draining lymph nodes, adjacent tissues. Samples came from axillary lymph nodes draining the breast cancer. TCRdb redid the calling of the multiplex PCR reads with MiXCR, one entry per CDR3 protein. The profile shows around 140,000 distinct CDR3 sequences, around 22% of them singletons. The CDR3 extends over 18 amino acids. From germline, CDR1 is SGHTA and CDR2 FQGNSA. A remark on this clonotype: A much larger clone lies one base from this, so it may be a read error.

Sequenced input: axillary lymph node tissue. The sequence derives from a female donor with breast cancer. Some clones in this sample may be carry-over from other donors' samples. This sequence joins TRBV7-2 and TRBJ2-1; 8 bases match TRBD2. CDR3 nucleotide sequence: TGTGCCAGGAGCTTGGGAGGCATGTTCGGGAGGGCCTACAATGAGCAGTTCTTC. Residues: CARSLGGMFGRAYNEQFF.